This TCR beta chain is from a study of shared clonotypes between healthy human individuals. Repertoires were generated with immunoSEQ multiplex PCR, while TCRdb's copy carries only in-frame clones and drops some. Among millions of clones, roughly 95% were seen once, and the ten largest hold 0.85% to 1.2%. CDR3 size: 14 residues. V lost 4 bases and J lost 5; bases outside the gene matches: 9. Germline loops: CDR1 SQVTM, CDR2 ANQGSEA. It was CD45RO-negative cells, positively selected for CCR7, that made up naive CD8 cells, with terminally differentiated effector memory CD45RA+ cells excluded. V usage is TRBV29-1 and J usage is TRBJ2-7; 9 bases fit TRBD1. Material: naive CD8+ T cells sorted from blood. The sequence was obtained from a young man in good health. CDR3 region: CSVVGGTGSNEQYF. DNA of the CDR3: TGCAGCGTTGTCGGTGGGACAGGGAGCAACGAGCAGTACTTC.